A selection of T cell receptor beta chains follows, all from one sample in a study of T cells in tuberculosis. Libraries were prepared by immunoSEQ multiplex PCR; TCRdb keeps only in-frame clonotypes and omits some of them. The table lists more than 30,000 clones, more than 70% of them singletons, with about 5.5% in the top ten. Sequencing was performed on PBMCs, taken at tuberculosis diagnosis. The source is an adult with tuberculosis. Each CDR3 is given with its conserved first and last residue. D genes are given only for firm matches. Some rows mark clone size as missing; the rest say once, few, many or name a class of expanded clone.

.	15	.	TRBV28	TRBJ2-1	CASRGRGGLRNEQFF	TGTGCCAGCAGAGGTCGAGGGGGACTACGAAATGAGCAGTTCTTC
.	14	.	TRBV14	TRBJ1-1	CASSQFLGGAEAFF	TGTGCCAGCAGCCAGTTCCTGGGAGGGGCTGAAGCTTTCTTT
.	14	.	TRBV7-9	TRBJ2-7	CASSLVSPPYEQYF	TGTGCCAGCAGCTTAGTCAGTCCGCCCTACGAGCAGTACTTC
.	13	TRBD2	TRBV30	TRBJ2-1	CARGGLASNEQFF	TGTGCCAGGGGGGGACTAGCTTCCAATGAGCAGTTCTTC
few	13	.	TRBV11-2	TRBJ1-2	CASRKRGADGYTF	TGTGCCAGCAGAAAAAGGGGCGCGGATGGCTACACCTTC
.	17	TRBD1	TRBV5-4	TRBJ1-1	CASSLGRDRARRTEAFF	TGTGCCAGCAGCTTGGGCCGGGACAGGGCCCGTAGGACTGAAGCTTTCTTT
.	13	TRBD1	TRBV28	TRBJ1-1	CASSSTGLVGAFF	TGTGCCAGCAGTTCGACAGGGTTGGTCGGAGCTTTCTTT
.	14	.	TRBV9	TRBJ2-6	CASSVSSGANVLTF	TGTGCCAGCAGCGTGAGCTCTGGGGCCAACGTCCTGACTTTC
.	17	TRBD1	TRBV7-9	TRBJ2-4	CASSSDRDRGAKNIQYF	TGTGCCAGCAGCTCCGATAGGGACAGGGGAGCCAAAAACATTCAGTACTTC
once	16	.	TRBV7-8	TRBJ1-5	CASSLGGGISNQPQHF	TGTGCCAGCAGCTTAGGCGGGGGGATTAGCAATCAGCCCCAGCATTTT
.	11	.	TRBV11-3	TRBJ1-2	CASRTVGGYTF	TGTGCCAGCCGGACGGTCGGGGGATACACCTTC
.	16	.	TRBV4-1	TRBJ1-1	CASSQEFTAMNTEAFF	TGCGCCAGCAGCCAAGAATTTACAGCAATGAACACTGAAGCTTTCTTT
.	14	TRBD2	TRBV10-3	TRBJ2-1	CAIGGTSGLNEQFF	TGTGCCATAGGGGGGACTAGCGGCCTCAATGAGCAGTTCTTC
.	14	.	TRBV7-3	TRBJ1-2	CASSLGGGSYGYTF	TGTGCCAGCAGCTTAGGAGGTGGGAGCTATGGCTACACCTTC
.	14	.	TRBV28	TRBJ2-3	CASSFGGSTDTQYF	TGTGCCAGCAGTTTTGGCGGGAGCACAGATACGCAGTATTTT
.	12	.	TRBV10-2	TRBJ2-7	CASSESTQRQYF	TGCGCCAGCAGTGAGTCGACTCAAAGGCAGTACTTC
few	15	.	TRBV28	TRBJ1-4	CASSPPRGYNEKLFF	TGTGCCAGCAGCCCCCCTCGGGGTTATAATGAAAAACTGTTTTTT
.	15	TRBD1	TRBV5-4	TRBJ1-1	CASSLVTGRLTEAFF	TGTGCCAGCAGCTTAGTGACAGGGAGGCTCACTGAAGCTTTCTTT
.	15	.	TRBV9	TRBJ1-2	CASSVGGGGPYGYTF	TGTGCCAGCAGCGTAGGTGGGGGGGGCCCCTATGGCTACACCTTC
.	12	.	TRBV5-6	TRBJ2-3	CASSLERLRPYF	TGTGCCAGCAGCCTTGAGCGCCTTAGGCCGTATTTT
.	13	.	TRBV5-4	TRBJ2-5	CASSWGVQETQYF	TGTGCCAGCAGCTGGGGAGTCCAAGAGACCCAGTACTTC
.	13	.	TRBV11-2	TRBJ2-3	CASSSSLSDTQYF	TGTGCCAGCAGTTCCTCCCTGTCTGATACGCAGTATTTT
.	13	.	TRBV18	TRBJ1-2	CASSPGPVYGYTF	TGTGCCAGCTCACCAGGCCCAGTATATGGCTACACCTTC
.	15	.	TRBV27	TRBJ2-2	CASSPQGLATGELFF	TGTGCCAGCAGTCCACAGGGCTTAGCCACCGGGGAGCTGTTTTTT
.	15	TRBD2	TRBV6-4	TRBJ2-3	CASSVGGGSTDTQYF	TGTGCCAGCAGTGTTGGGGGGGGGAGCACAGATACGCAGTATTTT
.	15	TRBD1	TRBV19	TRBJ2-7	CASKDPGQGAYEQYF	TGTGCCAGTAAGGACCCGGGACAGGGGGCTTACGAGCAGTACTTC
.	14	.	TRBV11-3	TRBJ2-1	CASSLGSAYNEQFF	TGTGCCAGCAGCTTAGGTAGCGCCTACAATGAGCAGTTCTTC
.	15	.	TRBV5-1	TRBJ2-5	CASSLEGEIQETQYF	TGCGCCAGCAGCTTGGAGGGGGAGATACAAGAGACCCAGTACTTC
few	12	.	TRBV19	TRBJ1-2	CASSYRNYGYTF	TGTGCCAGTAGTTACAGGAACTATGGCTACACCTTC
.	15	TRBD1	TRBV5-1	TRBJ2-7	CASSLVGTGRGEQYF	TGCGCCAGCAGCTTGGTCGGGACAGGACGTGGAGAGCAGTACTTC
.	14	TRBD1	TRBV6-5	TRBJ1-5	CASSRQGNGQPQHF	TGTGCCAGCAGTAGACAGGGGAACGGGCAGCCCCAGCATTTT
.	15	TRBD2	TRBV19	TRBJ2-1	CASSIRSGGKDEQFF	TGTGCCAGTAGTATACGGAGCGGGGGGAAGGATGAGCAGTTCTTC
.	15	.	TRBV4-2	TRBJ2-7	CASSQVGDSSYEQYF	TGTGCCAGCAGCCAAGTTGGGGACTCCTCCTACGAGCAGTACTTC
.	14	.	TRBV9	TRBJ2-3	CASSVVPGTDTQYF	TGTGCCAGCAGCGTAGTTCCGGGGACAGATACGCAGTATTTT
.	16	.	TRBV5-1	TRBJ2-1	CASTQGGSGSFSEQFF	TGCGCCAGCACACAGGGGGGTAGCGGGAGTTTTAGTGAGCAGTTCTTC
.	15	.	TRBV27	TRBJ2-3	CASSSRGGVPDTQYF	TGTGCCAGCAGTTCAAGGGGGGGCGTCCCAGATACGCAGTATTTT
.	14	TRBD2	TRBV19	TRBJ2-1	CASSPSGGFNEQFF	TGTGCCAGTAGTCCTAGCGGGGGGTTCAATGAGCAGTTCTTC
once	15	.	TRBV2	TRBJ1-5	CASREGRTSNQPQHF	TGTGCCAGCAGGGAGGGACGGACCTCAAATCAGCCCCAGCATTTT
.	15	TRBD2	TRBV5-4	TRBJ2-5	CASSSGLAGLETQYF	TGTGCCAGCAGCTCTGGACTAGCGGGGTTAGAGACCCAGTACTTC
once	12	TRBD1	TRBV28	TRBJ2-7	CASRQGVYEQYF	TGTGCCAGCAGACAGGGGGTTTACGAGCAGTACTTC
.	14	TRBD1	TRBV28	TRBJ1-1	CAIHSGTGSSEAFF	TGTGCCATTCATTCCGGGACAGGCTCCTCTGAAGCTTTCTTT
.	16	TRBD1	TRBV4-2	TRBJ1-4	CASSLLQGNSNEKLFF	TGTGCCAGCAGCCTCCTACAGGGGAACTCTAATGAAAAACTGTTTTTT
.	14	TRBD2	TRBV5-1	TRBJ2-3	CASSQLASTDTQYF	TGCGCCAGCAGCCAACTAGCGTCCACAGATACGCAGTATTTT
once	15	.	TRBV5-5	TRBJ2-1	CASSLGVGAYNEQFF	TGTGCCAGCAGCTTGGGTGTCGGTGCCTACAATGAGCAGTTCTTC
.	16	.	TRBV6-1	TRBJ1-5	CASSEEGRWGGQPQHF	TGTGCCAGCAGTGAAGAAGGAAGGTGGGGGGGACAGCCCCAGCATTTT
.	12	TRBD1	TRBV5-1	TRBJ1-2	CASGQGDYGYTF	TGCGCCAGCGGTCAGGGGGACTATGGCTACACCTTC
.	15	TRBD1	TRBV12-5	TRBJ2-3	CASGQGTGRADTQYF	TGTGCTAGTGGCCAAGGGACAGGGCGGGCAGATACGCAGTATTTT
.	15	TRBD1	TRBV2	TRBJ2-7	CASTLGTGPGYEQYF	TGTGCCAGCACCTTGGGGACAGGCCCGGGGTACGAGCAGTACTTC
.	14	.	TRBV10-3	TRBJ2-3	CAISEAGRTDTQYF	TGTGCCATCAGTGAGGCGGGGAGAACAGATACGCAGTATTTT
.	15	.	TRBV9	TRBJ1-2	CASSVGSQGSYGYTF	TGTGCCAGCAGCGTAGGATCCCAGGGAAGCTATGGCTACACCTTC
.	15	TRBD1	TRBV2	TRBJ1-2	CASSEGTGASYGYTF	TGTGCCAGCAGTGAGGGGACAGGGGCCAGCTATGGCTACACCTTC
.	17	TRBD2	TRBV28	TRBJ2-7	CASSLGSLAGSPGEQYF	TGTGCCAGCAGTTTAGGATCCCTAGCGGGATCCCCAGGAGAGCAGTACTTC
.	15	.	TRBV6-5	TRBJ2-5	CASSYSFPPGETQYF	TGTGCCAGCAGTTACTCTTTCCCTCCCGGAGAGACCCAGTACTTC